The 18 T cell receptor beta chains below all came from one sample that was sequenced in a study of T cell responses to AZD1222 COVID-19 vaccine. TCRdb's table, derived via immunoSEQ multiplex PCR, lists solely in-frame clones and lacks some. The sample contains about 150,000 clones, 90% to 95% of which appear only once. This sample comprised peripheral blood, obtained on day 0 of AZD1222 vaccination. These receptors originate from an adult in good health.

The count of this clone is one. The J gene is TRBJ1-1, the V gene TRBV9, with unresolved D. The CDR3 runs to 14 residues. V lost 2 bases, J lost 3 bases, and 11 bases lay in between. Germline CDR1 and CDR2: SGDLS and YYNGEE. The CDR3 here is CASSVLAIDTEAFF. DNA for the CDR3: TGTGCCAGCAGCGTTCTCGCGATTGACACTGAAGCTTTCTTT.

The chain is built from TRBV4-1 and TRBJ1-1; TRBD1 aligns across 7 bases. Germline V gene lookup returns CDR1 MGHRA and CDR2 YSYEKL. There are 13 residues in the CDR3. Unmatched junction bases numbered 4, after V lost 4 bases and J lost 5 bases. The CDR3 DNA is TGCGCCAGCAGCCCCCCAGGGGGGACTGAAGCTTTCTTT. Translating it yields CASSPPGGTEAFF.

This rearrangement joins TRBV4-3 to TRBJ1-6; TRBD1 is a possible D gene (5 bases). This CDR3 region has 17 residues. Germline V lookup: CDR1 LGHNA, CDR2 YSLEER. V was clipped by 1 base and J by 4 bases, with 14 bases between them. CDR3 nucleotides: TGCGCCAGCAGCCAAGGGACGGGGCGTCGGTATAATTCACCCCTCCACTTT. Translation: CASSQGTGRRYNSPLHF.

This clone was counted once. The chain is built from TRBV19 and TRBJ1-2; 7 bases align to TRBD1. The CDR3 is 13 amino acids. Germline V lookup: CDR1 LNHDA, CDR2 SQIVND (reference sequence). V shed 5 bases and J 8 bases; nucleotides not matched to a gene: 8. Here the CDR3 DNA reads TGTGCCAGTAGTCCCTATTGGACAGGCGGCTACACCTTC. Protein: CASSPYWTGGYTF.

This clone was seen a single time. This chain uses TRBV11-2 with TRBJ1-6; no clear D. Germline values: CDR1 SGHAT, CDR2 FQNNGV. This CDR3 has 12 residues. V was cut by 5 bases and J by 9 bases, with 8 bases left in between. DNA for the CDR3: TGTGCCAGCAGCAGGGCGGGTTCACCCCTCCACTTT. This codes for CASSRAGSPLHF.

The chain joins TRBV10-3 to TRBJ1-1, with D possibly TRBD1 on 5 matching bases. V was pared by 5 bases and J by 4 bases, with 11 bases between. The germline V gene has CDR1 ENHRY and CDR2 SYGVKD. The CDR3 totals 13 residues. CDR3 protein: CAISPPGFTEAFF. The CDR3 DNA follows: TGTGCCATCAGTCCCCCAGGGTTCACTGAAGCTTTCTTT.

The rearrangement uses TRBV10-3 and TRBJ1-5, with 7 bases identical to TRBD1. V lost 3 bases to trimming and J lost 6 bases; unmatched junction nucleotides: 8. Germline V gene sequence: CDR1 ENHRY, CDR2 SYGVKD. This CDR3 spans 15 amino acids. The DNA of the CDR3 is TGTGCCATCAGTGACCCAACAGGGGAGGGTCAGCCCCAGCATTTT. Translated: CAISDPTGEGQPQHF.

This chain links TRBV6-5 with TRBJ2-3; 9 bases agree with TRBD1. The CDR3 covers 14 residues. V lost 6 bases to trimming and J lost 8 bases; unmatched junction nucleotides: 9. Germline-derived CDR1 and CDR2 are MNHEY and SVGAGI. Here the CDR3 reads CASSQLRTGATQYF. The CDR3 DNA sequence: TGTGCCAGCAGCCAACTTCGGACAGGGGCTACGCAGTATTTT.

The CDR3 sequence: CASRKTGGYNSPLHF. The DNA of the CDR3 is TGTGCCAGCAGGAAGACAGGGGGTTATAATTCACCCCTCCACTTT. The V and J genes are TRBV7-6 and TRBJ1-6; 9 bases map to TRBD1. V was clipped by 6 bases and J by 4 bases; unmatched bases: 4. There are 15 residues in the CDR3. Germline-derived CDR1 and CDR2 are SGHVS and FNYEAQ.

V and J are TRBV7-2 and TRBJ2-2; D unclear. CDR1 and CDR2 from the germline V gene are SGHTA and FQGNSA. The length of the CDR3 is 16 residues. Trimming took 1 base from V and 0 from J, leaving 9 bases between them. The CDR3 region is CASSLGAPSNTGELFF. In DNA form, the CDR3 reads TGTGCCAGCAGCTTAGGGGCACCTTCGAACACCGGGGAGCTGTTTTTT.

The chain recombines TRBV5-1 with TRBJ2-5, with D perhaps matching TRBD1 (5 bases). Germline CDR1 is SGHRS and CDR2 is YFSETQ. V was pared by 4 bases and J by 5 bases, with 15 bases between. The CDR3 runs 14 residues. CDR3 coding DNA: TGCGCCAGCAGCCCAACAGGTCTTTCGGAGACCCAGTACTTC. Its translation is CASSPTGLSETQYF.

The gene calls are TRBV11-3 and TRBJ2-3; D is possibly TRBD1 (6 bases). CDR3 size: 13 residues. Per the germline V gene, CDR1 is SGHNT and CDR2 is YENEEA. With 5 bases removed from V and 4 bases from J, the gap between germline ends came to 10 bases. For the CDR3, the DNA is TGTGCCAGCAGCCCAGGGGAACCAGATACGCAGTATTTT. Translation gives CASSPGEPDTQYF.

The table lists this clone with a count of one. V gene TRBV3-1 (or the pseudogene TRBV3-2) combines with J gene TRBJ2-7; either TRBD1 or TRBD2 may supply D (5 bases each). Deletions cut 3 bases from V and 6 bases from J, with 9 bases between. CDR1 and CDR2 (germline): LGHDT, YNNKEL (reference sequence). The CDR3 has 12 amino acids. The CDR3 sequence: CASSHEGPEQYF. The CDR3 region has the DNA TGTGCCAGCAGCCATGAGGGACCCGAGCAGTACTTC.

This chain connects TRBV12-3 or TRBV12-4 to TRBJ1-5, with D uncertain. The V end was cut by 1 base, the J end by 6 bases, with 7 bases between. The CDR3 has 13 residues. CDR3 protein: CASSLGRPQPQHF. The CDR3 DNA reads as TGTGCCAGCAGTTTAGGAAGGCCTCAGCCCCAGCATTTT.

V and J are TRBV9 and TRBJ2-4, with D possibly being TRBD2 (6 bases). Germline assignment: CDR1 SGDLS and CDR2 YYNGEE. Trimming removed 5 bases at V and 2 bases at J, with 14 bases between. This CDR3 region has 15 residues. The CDR3 DNA sequence: TGTGCCAGCAGACCAACGGGGGTCCCCAAAAACATTCAGTACTTC. It translates to CASRPTGVPKNIQYF.

The J gene is TRBJ2-7, the V gene TRBV6-5, with 7 bases identical to TRBD1. V shed 5 bases, J shed 3 bases, and the junction held 1 base outside the gene matches. Germline V gene data show CDR1 as MNHEY and CDR2 as SVGAGI. CDR3 length: 12 residues. DNA for the CDR3: TGTGCCAGCAGTAGGGACAGCTACGAGCAGTACTTC. The encoded protein is CASSRDSYEQYF.

As to this clone: This same CDR3 is encoded by further DNA sequences in the sample. The chain has TRBV6-4 and TRBJ1-1; D call uncertain. The V end lost 7 bases, the J end lost 1 base, and 13 bases lay between the germline ends. The CDR3 has 14 residues. Germline CDR1 reads MRHNA; CDR2 reads SNTAGT. In nucleotides, the CDR3 is TGTGCCAGCACCTCCGGACCGGGGAACACTGAAGCTTTCTTT. It translates to CASTSGPGNTEAFF.

The chain uses TRBV7-2 and TRBJ1-1; 8 bases agree with TRBD1. CDR1 and CDR2 (germline): SGHTA, FQGNSA. This CDR3 is 18 amino acids long. The V and J ends lost 4 bases and 1 base, in that order; junction bases with no gene match: 14. CDR3 sequence: CASSWDRRHPGKNTEAFF. The CDR3 DNA reads TGTGCCAGCAGCTGGGACAGGAGACACCCAGGAAAGAACACTGAAGCTTTCTTT.